This T cell receptor beta chain originates from a study of OX40 agonist ivuxolimab in advanced cancers. Study details: Therapy given before enrollment (anti-PD-1, anti-PD-L1 or anti-CTLA-4) was allowed, and over 35% had some.

Germline CDR1 is SEHNR and CDR2 is FQNEAQ (reference sequence). CDR3 length: 19 residues. V shed 5 bases, J shed 0 bases, and the junction held 15 bases outside the gene matches. Overall study findings and caveats: With doses of 0.1 to 3.0 mg/kg, CD4+ and CD8+ blood T cells had undergone clonal expansion by week 6.

As to this clone: Its antigen is undetermined.

Libraries were prepared by immunoSEQ multiplex PCR; TCRdb keeps only in-frame clonotypes and omits some of them. The profile covers roughly 100,000 clones, with 86% appearing a single time and more than 5.5% taken by the ten largest. The TCR sequence derives from an adult with an advanced solid tumor such as melanoma, head and neck, liver or kidney cancer. This sample comprised CD4+ or CD8+ T cells sorted from blood, obtained in a trial of the OX40 agonist ivuxolimab. This chain uses TRBV7-9 with TRBJ2-2, with 7 nucleotides matching TRBD1. The CDR3 protein is CASSETGPRMAPNTGELFF. The CDR3 bases are TGTGCCAGCAGCGAGACAGGGCCCCGTATGGCACCGAACACCGGGGAGCTGTTTTTT.